This T cell receptor (beta chain) is from a study of metastatic and nonmetastatic thyroid tumors. Every patient underwent thyroid surgery untreated. The CDR3 sequence is 11 residues long. The V segment lost 8 bases and the J segment 3 bases; nucleotides outside the gene matches: 3. The germline CDR1 and CDR2 sequences are DFQATT and SNEGSKA (reference sequence). Using MiXCR, TCRdb reanalyzed the PCR reads. The sample yields tens of thousands of clones, about 13% seen once. This clone was seen a handful of times. Just one base apart from a much larger clone, this may be a read error. Sequencing input: blood. This TCR was recovered from a female donor with papillary thyroid cancer or a benign thyroid nodule (not recorded which). Some clones in this sample may be carry-over from other donors' samples. V and J are TRBV20-1 and TRBJ1-1; 7 bases fit TRBD1. This CDR3 reads CSSQGDTEAFF. The CDR3 bases are TGCAGTTCCCAGGGGGACACTGAAGCTTTCTTT.